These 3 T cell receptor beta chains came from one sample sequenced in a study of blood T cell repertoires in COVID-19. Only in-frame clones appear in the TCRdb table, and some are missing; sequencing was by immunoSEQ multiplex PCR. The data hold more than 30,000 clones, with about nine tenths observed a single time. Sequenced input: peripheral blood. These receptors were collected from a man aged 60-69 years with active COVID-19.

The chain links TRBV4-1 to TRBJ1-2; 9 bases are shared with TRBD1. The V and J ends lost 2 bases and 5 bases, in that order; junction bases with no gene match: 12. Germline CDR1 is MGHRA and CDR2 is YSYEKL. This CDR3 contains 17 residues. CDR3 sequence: CASSQPTRQGERYGYTF. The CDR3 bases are TGCGCCAGCAGCCAACCCACCCGACAGGGGGAAAGGTATGGCTACACCTTC.

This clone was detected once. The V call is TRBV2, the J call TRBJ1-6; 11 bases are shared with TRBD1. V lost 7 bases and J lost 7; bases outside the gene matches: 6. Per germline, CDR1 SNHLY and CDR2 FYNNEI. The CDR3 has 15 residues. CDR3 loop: CASTGQGAGNSPLHF. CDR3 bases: TGTGCCAGCACCGGACAGGGGGCAGGGAATTCACCCCTCCACTTT.

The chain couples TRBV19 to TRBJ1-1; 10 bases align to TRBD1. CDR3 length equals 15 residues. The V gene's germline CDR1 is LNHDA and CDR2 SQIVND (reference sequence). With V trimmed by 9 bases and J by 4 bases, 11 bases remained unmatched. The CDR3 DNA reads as TGTGCCAGCCGCCGGACAGGGGGTTTGGTCACTGAAGCTTTCTTT. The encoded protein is CASRRTGGLVTEAFF.